This is a list of T cell receptor beta chains from one sample in a study of blood T cell repertoires in COVID-19. Data came from immunoSEQ multiplex PCR; TCRdb stores just in-frame clones and leaves some out. The data contain fewer than 200,000 clones, approximately 82% of them seen just once; the ten biggest clones take up approximately 22%. Sequencing input: peripheral blood. Receptors originate from a woman aged 80 or over with acute or convalescent COVID-19. Both conserved end residues are part of each CDR3. A D gene is named only where the DNA matches it firmly. A clone size is listed for some rows: how often the clone was seen (once, few, many), or a class if it is expanded.

>once|TRBJ2-1|.|TRBV5-4
TGTGCCAGCAGCTTGGGGACTGGACGGAATGAGCAGTTCTTC
CASSLGTGRNEQFF
>.|TRBJ2-1|TRBD2|TRBV19
TGTGCCAGTAGTACTCGTGGGCTAGCGGGAGGGAGCTCCTACAATGAGCAGTTCTTC
CASSTRGLAGGSSYNEQFF
>.|TRBJ2-1|TRBD2|TRBV5-1
TGCGCCAGCAGCTTGGGGACTAGCGGGAGTTCACTTGAGCAGTTCTTC
CASSLGTSGSSLEQFF
>.|TRBJ2-7|TRBD2|TRBV5-4
TGTGCCAGCAGTCGAGTTAGCGGGAGGGCCCACGAGCAGTACTTC
CASSRVSGRAHEQYF
>.|TRBJ2-7|TRBD1|TRBV5-4
TGTGCCAGCAGCCTGGGGGACAGCTCCTACGAGCAGTACTTC
CASSLGDSSYEQYF
>.|TRBJ2-2|.|TRBV3-1/TRBV3-2
TGTGCCAGCAGCCCTAAGGCTGTAGGCGGGGAGCTGTCTTTT
CASSPKAVGGELSF
>.|TRBJ2-3|TRBD1|TRBV27
TGTGCCAGCAGTTCCGGGACAGGGAGAGATACGCAGTATTTT
CASSSGTGRDTQYF
>.|TRBJ1-2|.|TRBV19
TGTGCCAGTAGTAGGAAAGGACAGAACTATGGCTACACCTTC
CASSRKGQNYGYTF
>once|TRBJ2-7|.|TRBV18
TGTGCCAGCTCACGCGGGACAGACCCTTCCTACGAGCAGTACTTC
CASSRGTDPSYEQYF
>.|TRBJ2-7|.|TRBV7-2
TGTGCCAGCAGCTTAGGAGGGGACTGGCTCTCCTACGAGCAGTACTTC
CASSLGGDWLSYEQYF
>.|TRBJ2-1|.|TRBV21-1
TGTGCCAGCAGCCCCATCGACAGGGTATACAATGAGCAGTTCTTC
CASSPIDRVYNEQFF
>.|TRBJ1-1|.|TRBV4-1
TGCGCCAGCAGCTACGACGATGACGATGAGGGCACTGAAGCTTTCTTT
CASSYDDDDEGTEAFF
>once|TRBJ1-4|.|TRBV29-1
TGCAGCGTACTCTTGAACGGGGAAAAACTGTTTTTT
CSVLLNGEKLFF
>few|TRBJ2-1|.|TRBV18
TGTGCCAGCTCACCCGAACGGTGGCAGGCCCTCGGGGGTGAGCAGTTCTTC
CASSPERWQALGGEQFF
>.|TRBJ1-4|.|TRBV7-9
TGTGCCAGCAGCTTAGCGCAAGGGGTTGGAGAAAAACTGTTTTTT
CASSLAQGVGEKLFF
>few|TRBJ2-7|TRBD2|TRBV7-2
TGTGCCAGCAGCGAGAGCGGGATCTCCTACGAGCAGTACTTC
CASSESGISYEQYF
>.|TRBJ1-2|.|TRBV27
TGTGCCAGCAAACTAAGGGAGTTATCTAACTATGGCTACACCTTC
CASKLRELSNYGYTF
>.|TRBJ2-4|TRBD2|TRBV27
TGTGCCAGCAGTTTATTTTCTAGCGGGAGCGGGACCAAAAACATTCAGTACTTC
CASSLFSSGSGTKNIQYF
>.|TRBJ1-1|.|TRBV12-3/TRBV12-4
TGTGCCAGCTCGGACGGGATGAACACTGAAGCTTTCTTT
CASSDGMNTEAFF
>.|TRBJ2-5|.|TRBV5-6
TGTGCCAGCAGCTTGTTGAGCGGGTACTCTCAAGAGACCCAGTACTTC
CASSLLSGYSQETQYF
>.|TRBJ1-2|TRBD1|TRBV3-1/TRBV3-2
TGTGCCAGCAGCAGACAGGGGAACTATGGCTACACCTTC
CASSRQGNYGYTF
>.|TRBJ1-6|.|TRBV12-3/TRBV12-4
TGTGCCAGCAGTCTTGCCCGAGGACCCCTCCACTTT
CASSLARGPLHF
>.|TRBJ2-1|.|TRBV11-2
TGTGCCAGCAGCTTAGGACGTAGAGGGGGGGCTAACAATGAGCAGTTCTTC
CASSLGRRGGANNEQFF
>.|TRBJ1-3|.|TRBV29-1
TGCAGCGTTGACGGGGGGCCTGGAAACACCATATATTTT
CSVDGGPGNTIYF
>.|TRBJ2-3|.|TRBV4-2
TGTGCCAGCAGCCCACTCGAAGACACAGATACGCAGTATTTT
CASSPLEDTDTQYF
>.|TRBJ2-5|TRBD1|TRBV5-5
TGTGCCAGCTACCGGACCAATAGGGGGCCCCGGGAGACCCAGTACTTC
CASYRTNRGPRETQYF
>.|TRBJ1-1|TRBD1|TRBV2
TGTGCCAGCACACAGGGGCGGATGAACACTGAAGCTTTCTTT
CASTQGRMNTEAFF
>.|TRBJ2-1|TRBD1|TRBV24-1
TGTGCCACCAGTGATCCCTCCGGGACAGACTACAATGAGCAGTTCTTC
CATSDPSGTDYNEQFF
>once|TRBJ2-1|TRBD2|TRBV27
TGTGCCAGCAGTTTATCCCCTAGCGGGGCCCTGGATGAGCAGTTCTTC
CASSLSPSGALDEQFF
>.|TRBJ2-2|TRBD2|TRBV4-2
TGTGCCAGCAGCCCAGGGACGGGACTAGCGGGATGGGGCACCGGGGAGCTGTTTTTT
CASSPGTGLAGWGTGELFF
>once|TRBJ2-7|TRBD1|TRBV7-9
TGTGCCAGCAGCTCAGGGGGGACAGGGGACGAGCAGTACTTC
CASSSGGTGDEQYF
>.|TRBJ2-3|.|TRBV11-2
TGTGCCAGCAGCTTAGGGGCTGCATCACAGTATTTT
CASSLGAASQYF
>.|TRBJ2-3|.|TRBV4-1
TGCGCCAGCAGCCAAGCCCAGCGGTGGACAGATACGCAGTATTTT
CASSQAQRWTDTQYF
>few|TRBJ1-2|.|TRBV2
TGTGCCAGCAGGATACTAGTTTGGGCGGATGGGTATGGCTACACCTTC
CASRILVWADGYGYTF
>.|TRBJ2-7|.|TRBV19
TGTGCCAGTAGTATTCACAGTGATACCTACGAGCAGTACTTC
CASSIHSDTYEQYF
>few|TRBJ1-3|.|TRBV7-2
TGTGCCAGCAGCTCCCGGGCTTTGGGGGGTGGAAACACCATATATTTT
CASSSRALGGGNTIYF
>.|TRBJ2-7|TRBD2|TRBV5-1
TGCGCCAGCAGCCCGGGACTAGCGGGAGGGTACGACGAGCAGTACTTC
CASSPGLAGGYDEQYF
>.|TRBJ1-1|.|TRBV7-9
TGTGCCAGCAGACCTCGGGACTCGCCTGAAGCTTTCTTT
CASRPRDSPEAFF
>once|TRBJ2-7|.|TRBV6-2/TRBV6-3
TGTGCCAGCAGCTGGGGACACCTAAACTCCTACGAGCAGTACTTC
CASSWGHLNSYEQYF
>.|TRBJ1-1|.|TRBV5-6
TGTGCCAGCAGCGCACGACGGGTGAACACTGAAGCTTTCTTT
CASSARRVNTEAFF
>.|TRBJ2-1|TRBD1|TRBV6-5
TGTGCCAGCACTCGGACAGGAGATTCCTACAATGAGCAGTTCTTC
CASTRTGDSYNEQFF
>.|TRBJ2-2|.|TRBV5-1
TGCGCCAGCAGCCCCACCCTTGCCCACCGGGTTACCGGGGAGCTGTTTTTT
CASSPTLAHRVTGELFF
>.|TRBJ2-3|TRBD1|TRBV25-1
TGTGCCAGCAGTGAACGAGGGGGCCACACAGATACGCAGTATTTT
CASSERGGHTDTQYF
>.|TRBJ1-1|.|TRBV5-5
TGTGCCAGCAGCATAATCACGGGGGTGAACACTGAAGCTTTCTTT
CASSIITGVNTEAFF
>.|TRBJ1-5|TRBD1|TRBV19
TGTGCCAGTAGTATCGGACAGGCGCCTCGGCATTTT
CASSIGQAPRHF
>.|TRBJ1-2|.|TRBV15
TGTGCCACCAGCAGAGACCGGACAGAGATTAACTATGGCTACACCTTC
CATSRDRTEINYGYTF
>.|TRBJ1-2|.|TRBV9
TGTGCCAGCAGCGTAGGAGGAGGGGGACTATCTAGCTACACCTTC
CASSVGGGGLSSYTF
>.|TRBJ2-7|.|TRBV30
TGTGCCTGGAGTGCTGTTACTAGTCTCCGGGAGCAGTACTTC
CAWSAVTSLREQYF